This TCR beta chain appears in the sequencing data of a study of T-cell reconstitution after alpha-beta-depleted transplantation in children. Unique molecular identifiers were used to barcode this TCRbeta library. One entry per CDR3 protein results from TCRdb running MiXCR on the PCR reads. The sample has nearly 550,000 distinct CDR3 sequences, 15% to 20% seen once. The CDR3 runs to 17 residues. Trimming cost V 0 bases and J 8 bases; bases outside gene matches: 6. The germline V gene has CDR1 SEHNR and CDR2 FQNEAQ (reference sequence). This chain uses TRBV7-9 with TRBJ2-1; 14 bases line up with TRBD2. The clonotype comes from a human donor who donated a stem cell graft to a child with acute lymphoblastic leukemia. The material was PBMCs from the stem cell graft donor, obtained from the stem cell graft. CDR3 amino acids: CASSLAPGLAGEYEQFF. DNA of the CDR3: TGTGCCAGCAGCTTAGCGCCGGGACTAGCGGGAGAGTATGAGCAGTTCTTC.